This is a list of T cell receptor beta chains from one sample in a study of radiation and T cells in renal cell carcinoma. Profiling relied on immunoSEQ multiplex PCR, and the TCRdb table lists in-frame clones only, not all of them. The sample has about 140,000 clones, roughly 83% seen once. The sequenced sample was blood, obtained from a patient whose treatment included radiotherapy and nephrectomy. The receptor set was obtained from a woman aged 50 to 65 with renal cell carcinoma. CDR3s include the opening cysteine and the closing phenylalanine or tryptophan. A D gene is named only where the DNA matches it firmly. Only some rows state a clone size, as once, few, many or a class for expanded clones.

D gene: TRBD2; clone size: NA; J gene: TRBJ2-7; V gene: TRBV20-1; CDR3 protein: CSAGRVYEQYF; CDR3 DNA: TGCAGTGCTGGGAGGGTGTACGAGCAGTACTTC
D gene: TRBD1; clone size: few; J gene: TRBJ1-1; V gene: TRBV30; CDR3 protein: CAWSDVGGWNTEAFF; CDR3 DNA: TGTGCCTGGAGTGACGTAGGGGGCTGGAACACTGAAGCTTTCTTT
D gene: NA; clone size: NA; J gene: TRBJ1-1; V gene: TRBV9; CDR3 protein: CASSETPTEAFF; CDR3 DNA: TGTGCCAGCAGCGAGACCCCCACTGAAGCTTTCTTT
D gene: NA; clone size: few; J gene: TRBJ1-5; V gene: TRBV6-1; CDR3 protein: CASSEASTLYQPQHF; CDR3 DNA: TGTGCCAGCAGTGAAGCGAGCACTCTCTATCAGCCCCAGCATTTT
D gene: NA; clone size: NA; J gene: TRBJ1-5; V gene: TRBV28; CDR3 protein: CASSIQGYQPQHF; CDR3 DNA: TGTGCCAGCAGCATCCAGGGGTACCAGCCCCAGCATTTT
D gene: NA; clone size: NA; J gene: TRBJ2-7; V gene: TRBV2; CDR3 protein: CASMGLPSYEQYF; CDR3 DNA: TGTGCCAGCATGGGCTTACCCTCCTACGAGCAGTACTTC
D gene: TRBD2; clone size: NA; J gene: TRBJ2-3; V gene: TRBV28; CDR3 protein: CASSVTSLMQYF; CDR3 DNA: TGTGCCAGCAGTGTGACTAGCCTGATGCAGTATTTT
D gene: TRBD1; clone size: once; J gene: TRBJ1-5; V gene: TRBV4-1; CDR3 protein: CASSQRTGEQPQHF; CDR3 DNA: TGCGCCAGCAGCCAAAGGACAGGGGAACAGCCCCAGCATTTT
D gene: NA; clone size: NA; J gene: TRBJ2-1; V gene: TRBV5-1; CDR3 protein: CASSLEAIEQFF; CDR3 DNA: TGCGCCAGCAGCTTGGAGGCAATTGAGCAGTTCTTC
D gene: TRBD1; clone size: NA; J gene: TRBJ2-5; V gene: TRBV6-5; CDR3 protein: CASTWGTGASGTQYF; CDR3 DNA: TGTGCCAGCACCTGGGGGACAGGGGCTTCGGGGACCCAGTACTTC
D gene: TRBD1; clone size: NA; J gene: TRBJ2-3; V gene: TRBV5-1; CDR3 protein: CASSLARGLLTDTQYF; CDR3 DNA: TGCGCCAGCAGCTTGGCCAGGGGGCTTCTCACAGATACGCAGTATTTT
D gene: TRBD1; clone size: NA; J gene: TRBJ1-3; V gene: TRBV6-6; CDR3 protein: CASSLDRGPGNTIYF; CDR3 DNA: TGTGCCAGCAGCCTGGACAGGGGGCCAGGAAACACCATATATTTT
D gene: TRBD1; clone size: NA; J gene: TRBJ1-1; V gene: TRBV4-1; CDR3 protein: CASSQETGMNTEAFF; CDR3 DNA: TGCGCCAGCAGCCAAGAGACAGGGATGAACACTGAAGCTTTCTTT
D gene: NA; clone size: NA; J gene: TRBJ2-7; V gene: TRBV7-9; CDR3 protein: CATGWSYEQYF; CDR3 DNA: TGTGCCACCGGGTGGAGCTACGAGCAGTACTTC
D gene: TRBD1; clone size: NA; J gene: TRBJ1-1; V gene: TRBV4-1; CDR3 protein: CASSRDRVAEAFF; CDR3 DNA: TGCGCCAGCAGCCGGGACAGGGTCGCTGAAGCTTTCTTT
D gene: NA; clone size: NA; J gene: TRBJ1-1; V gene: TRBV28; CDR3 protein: CASSPPEGREAFF; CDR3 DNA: TGTGCCAGCAGCCCCCCGGAGGGGCGTGAAGCTTTCTTT
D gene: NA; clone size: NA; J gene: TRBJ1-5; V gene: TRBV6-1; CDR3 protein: CASNPNSNQPQHF; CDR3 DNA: TGTGCCAGCAACCCGAATAGCAATCAGCCCCAGCATTTT
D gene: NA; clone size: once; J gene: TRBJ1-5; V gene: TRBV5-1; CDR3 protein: CASSSGSGNQPQHF; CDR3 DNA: TGCGCCAGCAGTTCAGGGTCTGGCAATCAGCCCCAGCATTTT
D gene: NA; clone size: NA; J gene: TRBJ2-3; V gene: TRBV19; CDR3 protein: CASSIMHTEDTQYF; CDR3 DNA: TGTGCCAGTAGTATTATGCATACCGAAGATACGCAGTATTTT
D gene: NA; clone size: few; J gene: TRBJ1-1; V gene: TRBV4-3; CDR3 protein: CASSQGPGGLNTEAFF; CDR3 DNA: TGCGCCAGCAGCCAAGGGCCGGGGGGATTGAACACTGAAGCTTTCTTT
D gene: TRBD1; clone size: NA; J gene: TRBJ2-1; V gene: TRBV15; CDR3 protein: CATSGPGQGPNEQFF; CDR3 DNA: TGTGCCACCAGCGGTCCGGGACAGGGGCCAAATGAGCAGTTCTTC
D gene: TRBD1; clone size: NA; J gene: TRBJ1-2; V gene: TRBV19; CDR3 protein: CASSTSRGLGYGYTF; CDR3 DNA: TGTGCCAGTAGTACCTCCAGGGGGCTGGGCTATGGCTACACCTTC
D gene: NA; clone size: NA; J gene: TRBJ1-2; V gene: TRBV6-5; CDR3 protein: CASRRQAYGYTF; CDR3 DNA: TGTGCCAGCAGAAGACAGGCCTATGGCTACACCTTC
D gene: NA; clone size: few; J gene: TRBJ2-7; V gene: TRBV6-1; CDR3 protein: CASSEINYEQYF; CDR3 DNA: TGTGCCAGCAGTGAAATAAACTACGAGCAGTACTTC
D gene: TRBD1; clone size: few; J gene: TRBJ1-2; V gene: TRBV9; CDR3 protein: CASSVGDRVEGYTF; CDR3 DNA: TGTGCCAGCAGCGTAGGTGACAGGGTGGAGGGCTACACCTTC
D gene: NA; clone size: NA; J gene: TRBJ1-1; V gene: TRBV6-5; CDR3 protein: CASSPGGGRGAFF; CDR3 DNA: TGTGCCAGCAGCCCCGGTGGAGGGCGGGGTGCTTTCTTT
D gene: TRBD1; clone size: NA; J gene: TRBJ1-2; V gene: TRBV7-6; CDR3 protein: CASSLSRDSGYTF; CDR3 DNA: TGTGCCAGCAGCTTAAGCCGGGACAGCGGCTACACCTTC
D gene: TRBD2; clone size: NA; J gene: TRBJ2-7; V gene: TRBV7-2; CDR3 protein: CASSPTSGRYEQYF; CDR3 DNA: TGTGCCAGCAGCCCGACTAGCGGGAGGTACGAGCAGTACTTC
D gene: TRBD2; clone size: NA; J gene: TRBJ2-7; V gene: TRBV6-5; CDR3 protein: CASSQTSGRAQYF; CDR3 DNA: TGTGCCAGCAGTCAAACTAGCGGGAGGGCCCAGTACTTC
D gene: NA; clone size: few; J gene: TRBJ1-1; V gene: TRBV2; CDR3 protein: CASRLGRAGNTEAFF; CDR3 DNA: TGTGCCAGCAGGCTGGGGAGGGCGGGAAACACTGAAGCTTTCTTT
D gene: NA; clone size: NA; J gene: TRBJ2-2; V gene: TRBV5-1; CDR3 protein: CASSLESGELFF; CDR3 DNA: TGCGCCAGCAGCTTGGAGTCCGGGGAGCTGTTTTTT
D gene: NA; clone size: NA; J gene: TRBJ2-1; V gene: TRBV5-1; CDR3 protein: CASSAGTSSYNEQFF; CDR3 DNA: TGCGCCAGCAGCGCGGGGACCAGCTCCTACAATGAGCAGTTCTTC
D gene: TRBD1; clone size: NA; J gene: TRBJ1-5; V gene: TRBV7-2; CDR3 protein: CASSQHGQGLHQPQHF; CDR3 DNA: TGTGCCAGCAGCCAACACGGACAGGGCCTCCATCAGCCCCAGCATTTT
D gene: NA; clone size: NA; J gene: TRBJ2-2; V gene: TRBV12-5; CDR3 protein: CASGFSGELFF; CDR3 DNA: TGTGCTAGTGGTTTCAGTGGGGAGCTGTTTTTT
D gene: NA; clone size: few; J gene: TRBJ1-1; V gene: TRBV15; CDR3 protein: CATSRDRAGNTEAFF; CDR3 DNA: TGTGCCACCAGCAGAGATCGGGCAGGCAACACTGAAGCTTTCTTT
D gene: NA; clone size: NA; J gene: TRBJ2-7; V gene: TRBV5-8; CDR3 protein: CASSLDRVSYEQYF; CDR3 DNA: TGTGCCAGCAGCTTGGACAGGGTCTCCTACGAGCAGTACTTC
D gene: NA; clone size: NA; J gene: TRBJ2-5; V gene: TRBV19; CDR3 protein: CASTPTGLRQETQYF; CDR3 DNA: TGTGCCAGTACTCCTACGGGACTCAGACAAGAGACCCAGTACTTC
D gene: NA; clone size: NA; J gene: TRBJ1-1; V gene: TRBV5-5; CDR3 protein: CASSPDSLNTEAFF; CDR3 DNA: TGTGCCAGCAGCCCGGACAGCCTGAACACTGAAGCTTTCTTT
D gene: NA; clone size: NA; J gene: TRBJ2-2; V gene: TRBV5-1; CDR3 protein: CASSLDGADGELFF; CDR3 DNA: TGCGCCAGCAGCTTGGATGGCGCTGACGGGGAGCTGTTTTTT
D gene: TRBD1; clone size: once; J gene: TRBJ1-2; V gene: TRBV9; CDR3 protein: CASSVWQGASNYGYTF; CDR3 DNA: TGTGCCAGCAGCGTATGGCAGGGGGCGAGTAACTATGGCTACACCTTC
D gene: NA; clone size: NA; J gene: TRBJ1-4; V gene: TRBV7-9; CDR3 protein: CASSRFGGFEKLFF; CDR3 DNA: TGTGCCAGCAGCCGGTTTGGGGGTTTTGAAAAACTGTTTTTT
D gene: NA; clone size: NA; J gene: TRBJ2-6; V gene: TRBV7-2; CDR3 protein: CASSLMGRSSGANVLTF; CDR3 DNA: TGTGCCAGCAGCTTGATGGGACGGAGCTCTGGGGCCAACGTCCTGACTTTC